Listed below are T cell receptor beta chains from one sample, sequenced in a study of blood T cell repertoires in COVID-19. Method: immunoSEQ multiplex PCR; TCRdb's copy keeps in-frame clones and lacks some. The sample comprises approximately 190,000 clones, about 86% of which are singletons, and over 13% rests with the top ten. What was sequenced was peripheral blood. The receptors come from a man aged 25-40 years with active or convalescent COVID-19. Each CDR3 is given with its conserved first and last residue. The order of the fields is clone size, D gene, J gene, V gene, CDR3 protein, CDR3 DNA. The D gene is left open where the match is weak. For some rows the clone size is stated as once, few or many, or as a class when expanded; others skip it.

>few|.|TRBJ1-6|TRBV18
CASSPNDGGNNSPLHF
TGTGCCAGCTCACCGAATGATGGGGGGAATAATTCACCCCTCCACTTT
>.|.|TRBJ1-2|TRBV29-1
CSAAGPDYGYTF
TGCAGCGCTGCAGGGCCCGACTATGGCTACACCTTC
>.|TRBD1|TRBJ1-2|TRBV4-1
CASSRQDRENGYTF
TGCGCCAGCAGCCGACAGGACAGGGAGAATGGCTACACCTTC
>.|.|TRBJ1-6|TRBV28
CASSLQGPSNSPLHF
TGTGCCAGCAGTTTACAGGGGCCGAGTAATTCACCCCTCCACTTT
>.|TRBD1|TRBJ1-1|TRBV19
CASRQTGASTEAFF
TGTGCCAGTAGGCAAACAGGGGCAAGTACTGAAGCTTTCTTT
>.|TRBD2|TRBJ2-2|TRBV24-1
CATTLFAGTSGRRGTGELFF
TGTGCCACCACTCTCTTCGCCGGGACTAGCGGGAGACGGGGGACCGGGGAGCTGTTTTTT
>.|TRBD1|TRBJ1-1|TRBV19
CASGVQGEIGTEAFF
TGTGCCAGCGGAGTACAGGGGGAGATAGGCACTGAAGCTTTCTTT
>.|TRBD1|TRBJ2-7|TRBV30
CAWNSGQGYEQYF
TGTGCCTGGAACTCAGGACAGGGTTACGAGCAGTACTTC
>.|.|TRBJ1-1|TRBV7-2
CASRLRETEAFF
TGTGCCAGCAGATTACGTGAGACTGAAGCTTTCTTT
>.|TRBD1|TRBJ1-2|TRBV6-1
CASSDPTGVPHHYGYTF
TGTGCCAGCAGTGATCCGACAGGGGTGCCCCACCACTATGGCTACACCTTC
>.|TRBD2|TRBJ2-1|TRBV12-5
CASGLAGGRDEQFF
TGTGCTAGTGGTCTAGCGGGGGGCCGCGATGAGCAGTTCTTC
>few|.|TRBJ1-5|TRBV5-1
CASSLDTENNQPQHF
TGCGCCAGCAGCTTGGACACGGAGAACAATCAGCCCCAGCATTTT
>.|.|TRBJ1-6|TRBV28
CASSLPPGAPNSPLHF
TGTGCCAGCAGTCTACCCCCTGGGGCGCCGAATTCACCCCTCCACTTT
>.|.|TRBJ1-1|TRBV28
CASSLYSEAFF
TGTGCCAGCAGTTTATACAGTGAAGCTTTCTTT
>once|.|TRBJ2-3|TRBV7-2
CASSGTGNRWVTSTDTQYF
TGTGCCAGCAGCGGGACTGGGAACAGATGGGTTACTAGCACAGATACGCAGTATTTT
>once|TRBD2|TRBJ2-1|TRBV7-9
CASSLSSGVYNEQFF
TGTGCCAGCAGCTTAAGTAGCGGGGTCTACAATGAGCAGTTCTTC
>once|.|TRBJ1-1|TRBV27
CASSLAGVTEAFF
TGTGCCAGCAGTTTAGCAGGGGTCACTGAAGCTTTCTTT
>.|TRBD1|TRBJ2-7|TRBV7-8
CASSRTGEGEQYF
TGTGCCAGCAGCCGGACAGGGGAAGGCGAGCAGTACTTC
>.|.|TRBJ1-5|TRBV4-1
CASSQGLGSQPQHF
TGCGCCAGCAGCCAAGGCCTAGGAAGCCAGCCCCAGCATTTT
>.|.|TRBJ1-5|TRBV6-5
CASRSIGDKREHF
TGTGCCAGCAGATCCATTGGGGACAAGCGCGAGCATTTT
>.|TRBD1|TRBJ1-5|TRBV7-2
CASSPTGAQSNQPQHF
TGTGCCAGCAGCCCGACAGGGGCCCAGTCAAATCAGCCCCAGCATTTT
>.|TRBD2|TRBJ2-2|TRBV10-3
CATSGGYTGELFF
TGTGCCACCTCGGGGGGGTACACCGGGGAGCTGTTTTTT
>.|.|TRBJ1-2|TRBV5-1
CASSQGVNYGYTF
TGCGCCAGCAGCCAGGGCGTAAACTATGGCTACACCTTC
>.|TRBD1|TRBJ1-4|TRBV28
CASSTWDRGKWVRANEKLFF
TGTGCCAGCAGTACCTGGGACAGGGGAAAATGGGTCAGGGCTAATGAAAAACTGTTTTTT
>.|.|TRBJ1-4|TRBV9
CASSVARGIGEKLFF
TGTGCCAGCAGCGTAGCTCGGGGAATAGGCGAAAAACTGTTTTTT
>.|.|TRBJ2-7|TRBV6-5
CASTAGYPYEQYF
TGTGCCAGCACGGCGGGATACCCCTACGAGCAGTACTTC
>.|.|TRBJ1-5|TRBV19
CATRDSNQPQHF
TGTGCCACCCGGGATAGCAATCAGCCCCAGCATTTT
>.|TRBD1|TRBJ2-5|TRBV19
CASSIAPDRGRETQYF
TGTGCCAGTAGTATAGCGCCAGACAGGGGGAGAGAGACCCAGTACTTC
>.|.|TRBJ1-1|TRBV6-5
CAGTKGDMNTEAFF
TGTGCCGGTACGAAGGGGGACATGAACACTGAAGCTTTCTTT
>few|.|TRBJ1-2|TRBV4-2
CASSQVGSGIHGYTF
TGTGCCAGCAGCCAAGTAGGTAGCGGTATCCACGGCTACACCTTC
>.|TRBD2|TRBJ2-7|TRBV19
CASQTSGSVSYEQYF
TGTGCCAGTCAGACTAGCGGGAGCGTCTCCTACGAGCAGTACTTC
>.|.|TRBJ1-2|TRBV19
CASSIGQQPNYGYTF
TGTGCCAGTAGTATCGGACAGCAACCTAACTATGGCTACACCTTC
>.|.|TRBJ1-1|TRBV9
CASRLTENTEAFF
TGTGCCAGCAGATTGACAGAGAACACTGAAGCTTTCTTT
>.|.|TRBJ1-3|TRBV6-6
CASSPSRGSGNTIYF
TGTGCCAGCAGCCCATCCAGGGGCTCTGGAAACACCATATATTTT
>.|.|TRBJ2-4|TRBV30
CAWSATTNIQYF
TGTGCCTGGAGTGCCACTACCAACATTCAGTACTTC
>few|TRBD1|TRBJ2-1|TRBV5-6
CASSLTTTGFYYNEQFF
TGTGCCAGCAGCTTGACCACGACAGGGTTCTACTACAATGAGCAGTTCTTC
>.|.|TRBJ1-5|TRBV2
CASSGVGGSRAPQHF
TGTGCCAGCAGTGGGGTCGGGGGGTCCAGGGCGCCCCAGCATTTT